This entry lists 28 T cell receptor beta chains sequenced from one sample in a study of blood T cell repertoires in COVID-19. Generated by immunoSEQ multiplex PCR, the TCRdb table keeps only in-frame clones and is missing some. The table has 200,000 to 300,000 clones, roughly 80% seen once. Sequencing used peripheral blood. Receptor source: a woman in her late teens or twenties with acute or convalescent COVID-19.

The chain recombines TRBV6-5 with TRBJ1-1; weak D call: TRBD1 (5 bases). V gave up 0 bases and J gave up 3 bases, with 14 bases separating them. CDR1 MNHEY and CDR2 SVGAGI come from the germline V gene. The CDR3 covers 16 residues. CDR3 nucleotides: TGTGCCAGCAGTTACTCGAGTCCCAGGGTGGACACTGAAGCTTTCTTT. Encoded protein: CASSYSSPRVDTEAFF.

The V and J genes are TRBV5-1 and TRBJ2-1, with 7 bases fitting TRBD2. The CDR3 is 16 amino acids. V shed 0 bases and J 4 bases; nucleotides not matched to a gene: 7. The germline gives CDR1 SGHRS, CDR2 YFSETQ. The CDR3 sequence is CASSLGGGSLYNEQFF. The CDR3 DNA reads TGCGCCAGCAGCTTGGGGGGCGGGAGTTTATACAATGAGCAGTTCTTC. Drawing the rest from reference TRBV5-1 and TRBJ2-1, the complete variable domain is KAGVTQTPRYLIKTRGQQVTLSCSPISGHRSVSWYQQTPGQGLQFLFEYFSETQRNKGNFPGRFSGRQFSNSRSEMNVSTLELGDSALYLCASSLGGGSLYNEQFFGPGTRLTVL.

The CDR3 reads CSVAGGISTGELFF. CDR3 nucleotides: TGCAGCGTTGCCGGCGGGATAAGCACCGGGGAGCTGTTTTTT. This sequence joins TRBV29-1 and TRBJ2-2; D possibly corresponds to TRBD2 (6 bases). The CDR3 spans 14 residues. The ends were cut back, 4 bases at V and 4 bases at J, with 13 bases in the middle. Germline V gene sequence: CDR1 SQVTM, CDR2 ANQGSEA.

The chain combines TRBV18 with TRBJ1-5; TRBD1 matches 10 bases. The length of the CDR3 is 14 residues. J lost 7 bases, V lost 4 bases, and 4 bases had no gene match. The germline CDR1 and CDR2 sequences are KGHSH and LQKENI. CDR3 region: CASSLDRGLQPQHF. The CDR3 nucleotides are TGTGCCAGCTCACTCGACAGGGGGCTACAGCCCCAGCATTTT.

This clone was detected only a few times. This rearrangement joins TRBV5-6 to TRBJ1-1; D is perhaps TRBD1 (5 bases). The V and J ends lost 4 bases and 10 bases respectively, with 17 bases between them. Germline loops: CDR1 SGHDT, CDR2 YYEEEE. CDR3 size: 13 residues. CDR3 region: CASSPADRARAFF. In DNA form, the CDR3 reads TGTGCCAGCAGCCCCGCCGACAGAGCGAGAGCTTTCTTT.

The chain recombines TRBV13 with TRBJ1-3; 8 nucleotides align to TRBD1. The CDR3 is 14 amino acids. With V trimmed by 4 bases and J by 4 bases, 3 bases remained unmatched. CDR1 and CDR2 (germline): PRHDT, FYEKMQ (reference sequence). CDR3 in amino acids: CASSSTGAGNTIYF. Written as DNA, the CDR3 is TGTGCCAGCAGCTCGACAGGGGCAGGAAACACCATATATTTT.

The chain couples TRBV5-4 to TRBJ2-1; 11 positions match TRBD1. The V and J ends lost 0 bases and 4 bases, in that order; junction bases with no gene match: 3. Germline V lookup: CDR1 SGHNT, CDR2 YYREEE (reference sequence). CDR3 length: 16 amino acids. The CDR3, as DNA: TGTGCCAGCAGCTTGGACGGGACAGGGGGGTACAATGAGCAGTTCTTC. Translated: CASSLDGTGGYNEQFF.

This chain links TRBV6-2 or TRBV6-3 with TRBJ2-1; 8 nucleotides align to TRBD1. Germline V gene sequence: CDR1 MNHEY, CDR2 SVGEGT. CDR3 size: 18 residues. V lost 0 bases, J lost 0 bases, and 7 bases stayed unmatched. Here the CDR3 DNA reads TGTGCCAGCAGTTACTCTAGGGCAGGGGGCAACTCCTACAATGAGCAGTTCTTC. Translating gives CASSYSRAGGNSYNEQFF.

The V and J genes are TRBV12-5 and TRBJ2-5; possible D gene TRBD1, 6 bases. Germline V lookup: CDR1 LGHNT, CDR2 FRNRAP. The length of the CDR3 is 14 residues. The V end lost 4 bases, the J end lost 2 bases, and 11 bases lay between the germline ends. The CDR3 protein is CASGSPGQQETQYF. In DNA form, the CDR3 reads TGTGCTAGTGGTTCGCCCGGACAGCAAGAGACCCAGTACTTC.

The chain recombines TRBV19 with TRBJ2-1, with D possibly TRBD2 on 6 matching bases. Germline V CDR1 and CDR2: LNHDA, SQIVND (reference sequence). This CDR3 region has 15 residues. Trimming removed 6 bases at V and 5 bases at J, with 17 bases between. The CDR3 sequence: CASRGWREANNEQFF. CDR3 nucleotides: TGTGCCAGTAGAGGCTGGCGGGAAGCCAACAATGAGCAGTTCTTC.

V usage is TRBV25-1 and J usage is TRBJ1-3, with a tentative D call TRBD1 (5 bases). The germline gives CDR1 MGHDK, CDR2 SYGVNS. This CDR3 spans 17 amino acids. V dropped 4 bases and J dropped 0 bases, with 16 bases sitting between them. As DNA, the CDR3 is TGTGCCAGCAGTGGAGGAACAGGAATATACTCTGGAAACACCATATATTTT. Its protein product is CASSGGTGIYSGNTIYF.

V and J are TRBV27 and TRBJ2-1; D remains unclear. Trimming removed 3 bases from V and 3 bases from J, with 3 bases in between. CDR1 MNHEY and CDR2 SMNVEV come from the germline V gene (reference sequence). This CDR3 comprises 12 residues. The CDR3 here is CASSFGYNEQFF. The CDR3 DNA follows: TGTGCCAGCAGTTTCGGCTACAATGAGCAGTTCTTC.

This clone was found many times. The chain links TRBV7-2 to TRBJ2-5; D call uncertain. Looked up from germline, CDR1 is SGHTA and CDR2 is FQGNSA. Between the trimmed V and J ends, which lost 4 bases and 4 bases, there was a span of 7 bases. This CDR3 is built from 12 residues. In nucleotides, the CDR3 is TGTGCCAGCAGCTACCAGGTAGAGACCCAGTACTTC. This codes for CASSYQVETQYF.

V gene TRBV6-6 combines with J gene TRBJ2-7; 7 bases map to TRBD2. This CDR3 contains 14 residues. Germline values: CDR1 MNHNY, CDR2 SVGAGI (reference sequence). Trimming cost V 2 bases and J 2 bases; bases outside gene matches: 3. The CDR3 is CASSYRGTTYEQYF. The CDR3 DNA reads TGTGCCAGCAGTTACCGAGGGACTACCTACGAGCAGTACTTC.

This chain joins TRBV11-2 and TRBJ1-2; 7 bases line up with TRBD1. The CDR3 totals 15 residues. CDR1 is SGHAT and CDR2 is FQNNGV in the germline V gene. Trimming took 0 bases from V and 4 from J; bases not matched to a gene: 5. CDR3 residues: CASSLDTTGRYGYTF. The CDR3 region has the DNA TGTGCCAGCAGCTTAGATACGACAGGGCGCTATGGCTACACCTTC.

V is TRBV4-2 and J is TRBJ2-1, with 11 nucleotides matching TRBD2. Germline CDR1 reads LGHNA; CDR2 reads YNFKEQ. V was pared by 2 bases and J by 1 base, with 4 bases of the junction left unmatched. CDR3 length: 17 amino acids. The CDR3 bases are TGTGCCAGCAGCCAATCGACTAGCGGGAAATCCTACAATGAGCAGTTCTTC. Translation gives CASSQSTSGKSYNEQFF.

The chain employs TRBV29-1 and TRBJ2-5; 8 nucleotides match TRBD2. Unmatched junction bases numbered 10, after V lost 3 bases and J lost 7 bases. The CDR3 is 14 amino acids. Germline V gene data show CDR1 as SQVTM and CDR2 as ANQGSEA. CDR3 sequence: CSVEASGPSRTQYF. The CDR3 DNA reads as TGCAGCGTTGAGGCTAGCGGGCCGTCAAGGACCCAGTACTTC.

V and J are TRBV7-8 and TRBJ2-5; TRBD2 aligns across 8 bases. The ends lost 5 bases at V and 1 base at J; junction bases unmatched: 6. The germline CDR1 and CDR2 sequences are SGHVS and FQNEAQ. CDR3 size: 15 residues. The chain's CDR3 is CASSIRAGVQETQYF. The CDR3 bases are TGTGCCAGCAGCATCCGAGCGGGAGTCCAAGAGACCCAGTACTTC.

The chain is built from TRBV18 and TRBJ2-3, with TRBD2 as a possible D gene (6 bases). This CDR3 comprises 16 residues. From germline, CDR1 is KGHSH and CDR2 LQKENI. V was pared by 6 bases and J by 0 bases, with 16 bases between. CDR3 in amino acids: CASSSGLGTSTDTQYF. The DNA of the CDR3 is TGTGCCAGCTCCTCAGGGCTGGGGACTAGCACAGATACGCAGTATTTT.

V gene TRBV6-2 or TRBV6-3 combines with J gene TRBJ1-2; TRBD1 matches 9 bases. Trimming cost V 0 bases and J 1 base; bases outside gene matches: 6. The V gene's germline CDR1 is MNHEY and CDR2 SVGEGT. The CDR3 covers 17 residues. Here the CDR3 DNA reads TGTGCCAGCAGTTACTCGCACGGGACAGGGCTTAACTATGGCTACACCTTC. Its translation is CASSYSHGTGLNYGYTF.

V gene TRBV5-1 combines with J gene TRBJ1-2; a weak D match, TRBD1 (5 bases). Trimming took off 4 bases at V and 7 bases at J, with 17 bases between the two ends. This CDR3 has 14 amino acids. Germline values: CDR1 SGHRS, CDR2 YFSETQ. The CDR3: CASSGGWAGSGYTF. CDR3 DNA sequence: TGCGCCAGCAGCGGGGGGTGGGCCGGGAGTGGCTACACCTTC.

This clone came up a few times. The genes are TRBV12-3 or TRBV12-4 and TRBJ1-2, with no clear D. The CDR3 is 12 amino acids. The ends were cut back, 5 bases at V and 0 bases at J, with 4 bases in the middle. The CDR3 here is CASSTPNYGYTF. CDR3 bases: TGTGCCAGCAGTACACCTAACTATGGCTACACCTTC.

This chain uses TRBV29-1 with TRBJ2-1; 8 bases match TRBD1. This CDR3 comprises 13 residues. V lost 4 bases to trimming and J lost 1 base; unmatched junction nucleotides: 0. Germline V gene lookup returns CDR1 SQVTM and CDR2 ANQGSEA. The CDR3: CSVGTGSYNEQFF. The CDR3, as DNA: TGCAGCGTTGGGACAGGGTCCTACAATGAGCAGTTCTTC.

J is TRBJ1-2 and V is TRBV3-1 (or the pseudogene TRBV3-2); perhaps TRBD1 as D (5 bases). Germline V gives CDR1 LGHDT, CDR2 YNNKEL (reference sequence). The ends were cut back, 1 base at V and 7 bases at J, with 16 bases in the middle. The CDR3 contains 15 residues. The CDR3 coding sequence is TGTGCCAGCAGCCAAGGTGACGGGTCGACAGTTGGCTACACCTTC. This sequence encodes CASSQGDGSTVGYTF.

CDR3 nucleotide sequence: TGTGCCAGCAGCCAAGACGGGTGGAGGGGAGATGAAAAACTGTTTTTT. The encoded protein is CASSQDGWRGDEKLFF. This rearrangement joins TRBV14 to TRBJ1-4; possible D gene TRBD1, 5 bases. The V gene lost 0 bases and the J gene lost 6 bases, with 14 bases spanning the gap. Germline CDR1 is SGHDN and CDR2 is FVKESK. The CDR3 extends over 16 amino acids. Filled out from reference TRBV14 and TRBJ1-4, the complete variable domain reads EAGVTQFPSHSVIEKGQTVTLRCDPISGHDNLYWYRRVMGKEIKFLLHFVKESKQDESGMPNNRFLAERTGGTYSTLKVQPAELEDSGVYFCASSQDGWRGDEKLFFGSGTQLSVL.

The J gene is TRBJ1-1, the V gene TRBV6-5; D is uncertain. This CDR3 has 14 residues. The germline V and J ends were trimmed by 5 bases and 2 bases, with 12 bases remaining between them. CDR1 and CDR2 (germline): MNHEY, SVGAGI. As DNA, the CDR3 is TGTGCCAGCAGTCCCGACGGACTAAACACTGAAGCTTTCTTT. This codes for CASSPDGLNTEAFF.

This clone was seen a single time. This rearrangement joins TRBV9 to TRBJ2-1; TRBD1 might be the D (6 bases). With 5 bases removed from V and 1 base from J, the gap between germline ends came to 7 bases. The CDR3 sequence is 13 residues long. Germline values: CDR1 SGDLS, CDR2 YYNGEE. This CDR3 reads CASRRGSYNEQFF. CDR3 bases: TGTGCCAGCAGGAGGGGGTCCTACAATGAGCAGTTCTTC.

CDR3 region: CATSKTQGFSGYTF. The CDR3 DNA is TGTGCCACCAGCAAAACTCAGGGGTTTAGTGGCTACACCTTC. The chain couples TRBV15 to TRBJ1-2, with D tentatively TRBD1 (6 bases). The V end lost 4 bases, the J end lost 7 bases, and 16 bases lay between the germline ends. The CDR3 has 14 residues. The germline V gene has CDR1 LNHNV and CDR2 YYDKDF (reference sequence).